This T cell receptor beta chain was captured in a study of beta chain features in type 1 diabetes (dated by TCRdb to 2016 to 2019). In the study overall: Mean age, gender distribution, total cell number and subset yield were not different between patients and healthy donors. A total of 90 million to 140 million sorted cells were examined across all samples, and RNA yield correlated strongly with the number of cells per subset. The study compared the TCRB repertoires of sorted circulating CD4+ T cell subsets in recently diagnosed type 1 diabetes patients with those in matched healthy donors. Whereas all 30 or so donors provided naive and central memory subsets, regulatory and stem cell-like memory subsets were isolated from just 8 patients and roughly 8 healthy donors. Overall study results and their limits: Naive, central memory and regulatory TCRB repertoires appeared to be more similar among patients than among healthy donors. Type 1 diabetes patients showed a moderate but significant shortening of TCRB CDR3 length in all four CD4+ subsets. Because cDNA was sequenced instead of genomic DNA, activated cells with high expression could be over-represented, although the groups did not differ in activation or CD3 levels. Only small numbers of individuals were included in the HLA sub-analyses, which left unresolved whether HLA type had any influence on TCRB rearrangement. Shorter templates might be favored by PCR, yet because patient and control samples were amplified and corrected together, any such skew would affect both groups equally. At VDJ recombination sites, patients with type 1 diabetes made fewer insertions and deleted more nucleotides, a pattern implying thymic rearrangement abnormalities.

The entire isolated RNA was reverse transcribed using the High Capacity cDNA Reverse Transcription Kit, and thus expressed TCRB transcripts were sequenced. Deep immunoSEQ sequencing was performed on naive, central memory and regulatory T cell samples, with an average of around 3.4 million total reads per sample. After sorted cells were lysed in RLT buffer, RNA was extracted with DNase-treated RNeasy Micro or Mini kits, with the choice depending on cell number. Each cell subset was processed separately to prevent cross-contamination, with patient and healthy donor samples processed together. The immunoSEQ multiplex PCR was used to amplify TCRB sequences from cDNA, generating 87-bp fragments that spanned the CDR3 region. Sequencing of the amplicons was done on the Illumina HiSeq platform. Turning to the authors' computational methods: PCR bias was computationally corrected using synthetic template baselines, reads within Hamming distance 2 were collapsed, and singletons that could not be merged were discarded. Reads were aligned against IMGT so that V, D and J genes, CDR3 length and insertions or deletions at six rearrangement sites could be assigned. Clonotype counts were normalized to sorted cell number within each subset before computing true diversity and Gini coefficients with the tcR R package. The overlap coefficient, calculated on TCRB nucleotide sequences, was used to measure repertoire sharing. Out-of-frame TCRB sequences from naive cells were analyzed to stand in for the pre-selection repertoire. Imported from immuneACCESS, the table was reduced by TCRdb to in-frame sequences with V and J called. These copies leave out some clones; in studies compared against another copy, an unresolved V gene accounts for under half, and the cause of the remainder is not known. V, J and clone size reflect that table, while D and trimming were determined from the DNA. The sample data list fewer than 900,000 clones, and roughly 15% of these were observed just once. 0.023% of the sample comes from the top ten.

Each donor gave one peripheral blood draw, averaging around 120 mL, which was collected into heparinised tubes. A BD FACSAria II was used to sort naive, central memory, regulatory and stem cell-like memory CD4+ T cells with a panel that included CD45RO, CCR7, CD25, CD127, CD95 and CD27. Every sorted population had a purity above 95%. PBMCs were separated immediately by Lymphoprep density gradient centrifugation and were stained directly, without being cultured. To minimize batch effects, samples were stained and sorted in pairs, one healthy donor with one patient per experiment. With respect to this clone: No cognate antigen has been identified for it. No much larger clone exists at a distance of one base, and base qualities are not known.

This clonotype originated in a woman under 30 in good health. Sequencing was done on a sample of naive CD4+ T cells from blood. Interpreted using the paper, the cell subset or site label stands for: true naive CD4+ T cells.

The CDR3 reads CASSGSRELFF. At the DNA level, the sequence is TGTGCCAGTAGCGGGAGCAGGGAGCTGTTTTTT. The sequence is built from TRBV19 and TRBJ2-2; a weak D assignment points to TRBD2 (6 bases agree). The CDR3 goes from the cysteine to the phenylalanine over 11 residues. The sequence is cut down to CDR3 DNA, 33 bases in frame from base 1. The germline V gene (reference sequence) specifies LNHDA as CDR1 and SQIVND as CDR2. V loses 6 bases, J loses 9 bases, and the germline ends lie 8 bases apart.